The 6 T cell receptor beta chains given below trace back to one sample, sequenced in a study of STAT3 mutations in large granular lymphocyte leukemia. Broader study findings: In T-cell large granular lymphocyte leukemia, about half of patients showed multiple immunodominant subclonotypes.

Generated by immunoSEQ multiplex PCR, the TCRdb table keeps only in-frame clones and is missing some. The table gives fewer than 3,000 clones; the top ten clones make up approximately 80% of it. No antigen is known for these receptors. Material: PBMCs. The receptors come from a human donor with T large granular lymphocyte leukemia. The donor label of this sample is uncertain. Some clones in this sample may be carry-over from other donors' samples.

As to this clone: The CDR3 does not end in the conserved phenylalanine or tryptophan, so this is likely a read error. The DNA is omitted, as the CDR3 cannot be located on it reliably, and the CDR3 follows TCRdb's listing. The V gene is TRBV5-4, the J gene TRBJ2-3; the table gives TRBD1 as D, unverified against the DNA. The CDR3 totals 9 residues, both ends included. The germline V gene has CDR1 SGHNT and CDR2 YYREEE (reference sequence). The CDR3 is CASSLDGDT.

As for this clone: It is likely a read error, because the conserved phenylalanine at the end of the CDR3 is missing. The limits of the CDR3 on the DNA are not certain, so only TCRdb's listed CDR3 is given. The chain has TRBV11-2 and TRBJ1-1; the D segment call TRBD1 is taken from the table without a DNA check. Germline CDR1 and CDR2: SGHAT and FQNNGV. The CDR3 extends over 10 residues, inclusive of both ends. The CDR3 loop is CASSLAGRTE.

Of note for this clone: The CDR3 does not end in the conserved phenylalanine or tryptophan, so this is likely a read error. The limits of the CDR3 on the DNA are not certain, so only TCRdb's listed CDR3 is given. The chain joins TRBV11-2 to TRBJ2-1; the listed D gene, TRBD2, was not tested against the DNA. The CDR3 adds up to 9 amino acids, both ends counted. Looked up from germline, CDR1 is SGHAT and CDR2 is FQNNGV. The CDR3 is CASSLGGPQ.

Concerning this clone itself: This likely comes from a read error, as the CDR3 has no conserved phenylalanine or tryptophan at its end. It is unclear where the CDR3 begins or ends on the DNA, so no DNA is shown, and the CDR3 is as TCRdb lists it. V is TRBV7-7 and J is TRBJ2-6; TRBD1 is the table's D call, not checked against the DNA. The CDR3 has 15 residues if both end residues are counted. Germline V gene sequence: CDR1 SSHAT, CDR2 FNYEAQ (reference sequence). CDR3 loop: CASSPGQGAISGANV.

Details on this clone: The CDR3 carries no conserved terminal phenylalanine or tryptophan, so it likely arises from a read error. The limits of the CDR3 on the DNA are not certain, so only TCRdb's listed CDR3 is given. The chain couples TRBV11-2 to TRBJ2-1; TRBD1 is the table's D call, not checked against the DNA. The CDR3 totals 9 residues, both ends included. Germline V lookup: CDR1 SGHAT, CDR2 FQNNGV. The CDR3 sequence is CASSFGGPE.

About this clone itself: Given the absence of the conserved phenylalanine or tryptophan at the CDR3 end, a read error is likely. No DNA is shown, since the ends of the CDR3 on it are uncertain; the CDR3 is the one TCRdb lists. This sequence joins TRBV5-6 and TRBJ2-1; the table's D call, TRBD2, was not checked against the DNA. Germline values: CDR1 SGHDT, CDR2 YYEEEE. The CDR3 is 12 amino acids long, termini counted. CDR3 protein: CASSSQRDGGNE.